The clone carrying this TCR beta chain was counted many times. From RNA transcripts, TCR beta CDR3 regions were amplified. Carried out on the TCR CDR3, a first-round RT-PCR used the HTBI primer set. MiXCR, run by TCRdb on the multiplex PCR reads, gives a single entry per CDR3 protein. The sample yields 500,000 or so distinct CDR3 sequences, 17% seen once. There are 16 residues in the CDR3. The J segment lost 3 bases and the V segment lost 5 bases, leaving 5 bases of the junction unmatched. The germline V gene encodes CDR1 SGHVS and CDR2 FQNEAQ. The data are from a study of T cells in Graves' hyperthyroidism and ophthalmopathy. Turning to the study itself: Peripheral blood specimens were obtained at initial diagnosis, prior to any treatment.

The TCR comes from a woman between 18 and 29 years old with Graves' ophthalmopathy. This chain connects TRBV7-8 to TRBJ2-1; 12 positions match TRBD2. The sample comprised blood. The CDR3 is CASSQGLAGLYNEQFF. The CDR3 nucleotides read TGTGCCAGCAGCCAAGGACTAGCGGGACTCTACAATGAGCAGTTCTTC.